These 16 T cell receptor beta chains came from one sample sequenced in a study of T cell changes during pregnancy in multiple sclerosis. Repertoires were generated with immunoSEQ multiplex PCR, while TCRdb's copy carries only in-frame clones and drops some. The table includes about 99,000 clones, 92% detected once. The sample consisted of peripheral blood, taken after pregnancy. These TCRs come from a female donor with multiple sclerosis, enrolled in a pregnancy study.

J is TRBJ1-1 and V is TRBV5-1; D call uncertain. The ends were cut back, 4 bases at V and 0 bases at J, with 16 bases in the middle. CDR1 and CDR2 (germline): SGHRS, YFSETQ. CDR3 size: 16 residues. CDR3 in DNA: TGCGCCAGCAGCCAAGGCCTGGGCGGGATGAACACTGAAGCTTTCTTT. It translates to CASSQGLGGMNTEAFF.

The V call is TRBV19, the J call TRBJ2-3, with TRBD2 identical over 14 bases. From germline, CDR1 is LNHDA and CDR2 SQIVND (reference sequence). This CDR3 is built from 17 residues. The V and J ends lost 1 base and 7 bases, in that order; junction bases with no gene match: 7. The CDR3 loop reads CASSIGPRTSGRNTQYF. The CDR3 DNA reads as TGTGCCAGTAGTATAGGGCCGAGGACTAGCGGGAGGAATACGCAGTATTTT.

V gene TRBV5-1 combines with J gene TRBJ2-7; 8 positions match TRBD2. V shed 4 bases and J 3 bases; nucleotides not matched to a gene: 9. CDR3 length: 15 amino acids. Per germline, CDR1 SGHRS and CDR2 YFSETQ. As DNA, the CDR3 is TGCGCCAGCAGCCTTCTGACTAGCGAATACTACGAGCAGTACTTC. It specifies CASSLLTSEYYEQYF. Full variable domain (rest looked up from reference TRBV5-1 and TRBJ2-7): KAGVTQTPRYLIKTRGQQVTLSCSPISGHRSVSWYQQTPGQGLQFLFEYFSETQRNKGNFPGRFSGRQFSNSRSEMNVSTLELGDSALYLCASSLLTSEYYEQYFGPGTRLTVT.

This chain joins TRBV4-1 and TRBJ1-1, with 8 positions matching TRBD1. Germline V lookup: CDR1 MGHRA, CDR2 YSYEKL. There are 16 residues in the CDR3. V trimming: 4 bases; J trimming: 3 bases; junction bases outside the gene matches: 10. The CDR3 coding sequence is TGCGCCAGCAGCCCCGGACAGGGTTTGTTAGACACTGAAGCTTTCTTT. This sequence encodes CASSPGQGLLDTEAFF.

The J gene is TRBJ2-1, the V gene TRBV5-4, with a possible D match to TRBD2 (6 bases). The CDR3 loop spans 16 amino acids. V lost 4 bases and J lost 0, with 14 bases in between. Germline V gene lookup returns CDR1 SGHNT and CDR2 YYREEE (reference sequence). The CDR3 sequence: CASSASTSRSYNEQFF. The CDR3 DNA reads TGTGCCAGCAGCGCCTCGACTAGTCGCTCCTACAATGAGCAGTTCTTC.

The chain uses TRBV7-2 and TRBJ2-2; 13 bases align to TRBD2. Looked up from germline, CDR1 is SGHTA and CDR2 is FQGNSA. CDR3 size: 16 residues. Unmatched junction bases numbered 1, after V lost 1 base and J lost 5 bases. The CDR3 bases are TGTGCCAGCAGCTTAGGGGGACTAGCGGGAACCGGGGAGCTGTTTTTT. Translating gives CASSLGGLAGTGELFF.

The chain recombines TRBV4-1 with TRBJ2-1; 10 nucleotides match TRBD2. This CDR3 is 16 amino acids long. Germline values: CDR1 MGHRA, CDR2 YSYEKL. J was trimmed by 8 bases and V by 1 base; bases with no gene match: 8. In DNA, the CDR3 is TGCGCCAGCAGCCAAGGTTCCAGCGGGAGGGACCATGAGCAGTTCTTC. Translated: CASSQGSSGRDHEQFF.

The V gene is TRBV7-2, the J gene TRBJ1-1; D unresolved. The CDR3 is 16 residues long. Germline V CDR1 and CDR2: SGHTA, FQGNSA. V dropped 5 bases and J dropped 1 base, with 17 bases sitting between them. CDR3 in amino acids: CASSRSGRRGNTEAFF. CDR3 nucleotide sequence: TGTGCCAGCAGCAGGTCCGGGCGACGGGGGAACACTGAAGCTTTCTTT.

This chain joins TRBV7-9 and TRBJ2-5; TRBD2 is a possible D gene (7 bases). V was cut by 3 bases and J by 12 bases, with 17 bases left in between. This CDR3 is built from 13 residues. Germline values: CDR1 SEHNR, CDR2 FQNEAQ (reference sequence). CDR3 sequence: CASSFPGGRNKYF. CDR3 nucleotides: TGTGCCAGCAGCTTCCCCGGGGGGCGCAATAAGTACTTC.

The chain joins TRBV10-3 to TRBJ2-5, with 10 bases that match TRBD1. Losses at the gene ends were 2 bases for V and 4 bases for J; bases not matched to a gene: 1. Germline CDR1 ENHRY, CDR2 SYGVKD. There are 14 residues in the CDR3. The CDR3 bases are TGTGCCATCAGTGAGGACAGGGGGCGAGAGACCCAGTACTTC. Its protein product is CAISEDRGRETQYF.

The chain recombines TRBV2 with TRBJ2-1; 8 bases fit TRBD2. Trimming removed 3 bases from V and 6 bases from J; junction bases left unmatched: 7. The CDR3 is 15 residues long. The V gene's germline CDR1 is SNHLY and CDR2 FYNNEI. CDR3 sequence: CASSDWSSGSNEQFF. DNA for the CDR3: TGTGCCAGCAGTGATTGGTCTAGCGGGTCCAATGAGCAGTTCTTC.

The chain links TRBV11-1 to TRBJ1-1, with D perhaps matching TRBD1 (5 bases). Germline loops: CDR1 SGHAT, CDR2 FQDESV (reference sequence). V dropped 3 bases and J dropped 4 bases, with 12 bases sitting between them. This CDR3 is 14 amino acids long. This CDR3 reads CASSFKGSSTEAFF. The DNA of the CDR3 is TGTGCCAGCAGCTTTAAGGGGTCGAGCACTGAAGCTTTCTTT.

The chain employs TRBV27 and TRBJ1-1; no clear D gene. The ends were cut back, 0 bases at V and 4 bases at J, with 9 bases in the middle. The length of the CDR3 is 14 residues. In germline, CDR1 is MNHEY, CDR2 SMNVEV (reference sequence). In DNA form, the CDR3 reads TGTGCCAGCAGTTTATCGTGGAGCCTCACTGAAGCTTTCTTT. It is translated as CASSLSWSLTEAFF.

CDR3: CASSPTGTGNTEAFF. The CDR3 DNA follows: TGTGCCAGCAGCCCCACCGGGACAGGGAACACTGAAGCTTTCTTT. The chain combines TRBV11-3 with TRBJ1-1, with 8 bases fitting TRBD1. Unmatched junction bases numbered 6, after V lost 5 bases and J lost 1 base. This CDR3 spans 15 amino acids. The germline V gene encodes CDR1 SGHNT and CDR2 YENEEA.

V is TRBV6-1 and J is TRBJ2-3; TRBD1 matches at 10 bases. The CDR3 length is 15 residues. Per the germline V gene, CDR1 is MNHNS and CDR2 is SASEGT. Trimming took 7 bases from V and 0 from J; bases not matched to a gene: 4. The CDR3 bases are TGTGCCAGCAATGGGGGACAGGGGAGCACAGATACGCAGTATTTT. It codes for CASNGGQGSTDTQYF.

V usage is TRBV11-3 and J usage is TRBJ2-7, with 7 positions matching TRBD1. CDR1 and CDR2 (germline): SGHNT, YENEEA. With 2 bases clipped from V and 2 bases from J, the junction kept 6 bases outside the gene matches. The CDR3 sequence is 15 residues long. The CDR3 bases are TGTGCCAGCAGCTTAAGAGGGGGCAGTACCTACGAGCAGTACTTC. It codes for CASSLRGGSTYEQYF.